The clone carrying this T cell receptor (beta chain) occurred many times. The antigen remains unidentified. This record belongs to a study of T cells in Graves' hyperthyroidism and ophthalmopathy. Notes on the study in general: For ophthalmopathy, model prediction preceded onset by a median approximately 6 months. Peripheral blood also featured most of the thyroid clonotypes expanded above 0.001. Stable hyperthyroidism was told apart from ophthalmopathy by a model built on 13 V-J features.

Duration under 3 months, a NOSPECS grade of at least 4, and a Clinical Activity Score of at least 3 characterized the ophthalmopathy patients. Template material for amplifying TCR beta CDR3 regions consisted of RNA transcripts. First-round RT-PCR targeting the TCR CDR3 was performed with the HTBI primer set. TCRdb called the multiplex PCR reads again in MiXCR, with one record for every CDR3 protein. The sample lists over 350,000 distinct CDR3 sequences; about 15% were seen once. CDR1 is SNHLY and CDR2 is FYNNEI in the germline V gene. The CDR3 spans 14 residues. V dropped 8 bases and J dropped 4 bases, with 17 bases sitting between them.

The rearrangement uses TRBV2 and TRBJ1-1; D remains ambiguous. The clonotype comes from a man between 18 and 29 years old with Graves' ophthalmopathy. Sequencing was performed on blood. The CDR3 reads CASAGGSLLTEAFF. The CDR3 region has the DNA TGTGCCAGCGCTGGAGGCAGCCTTCTCACTGAAGCTTTCTTT.